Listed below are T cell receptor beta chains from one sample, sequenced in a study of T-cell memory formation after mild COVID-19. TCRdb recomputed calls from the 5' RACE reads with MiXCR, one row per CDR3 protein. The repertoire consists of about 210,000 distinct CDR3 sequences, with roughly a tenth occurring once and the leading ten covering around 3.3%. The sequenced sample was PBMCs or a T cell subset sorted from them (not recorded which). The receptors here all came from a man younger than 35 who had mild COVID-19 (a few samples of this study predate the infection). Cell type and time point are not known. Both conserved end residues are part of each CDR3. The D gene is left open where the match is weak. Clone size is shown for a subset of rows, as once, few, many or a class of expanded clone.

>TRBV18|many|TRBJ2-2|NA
TGTGCCAGCTCACCAGATCTTGGCAACACCGGGGAGCTGTTTTTT
CASSPDLGNTGELFF
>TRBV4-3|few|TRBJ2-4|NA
TGCGCCAGCAGCCAAGGGGGTGGTTTCAGAAACATTCAGTACTTC
CASSQGGGFRNIQYF
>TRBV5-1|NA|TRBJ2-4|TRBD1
TGCGCCAGCAGCTTGCAGGGGGTGCCAGACATTCAGTACTTC
CASSLQGVPDIQYF
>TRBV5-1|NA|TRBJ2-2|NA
TGCGCCAGCATGGTAGGGAGTTCGAACACCGGGGAGCTGTTTTTT
CASMVGSSNTGELFF
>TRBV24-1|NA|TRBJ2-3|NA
TGTGCCACCAGTGACCCTGCCTCGTCGGATACGCAGTATTTT
CATSDPASSDTQYF
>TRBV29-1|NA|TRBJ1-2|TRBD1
TGCAGCGTCCGGACAGGGGGTAACTATGGCTACACCTTC
CSVRTGGNYGYTF
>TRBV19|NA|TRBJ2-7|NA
TGTGCCAGTAGTAAGGGGAAGAGTTACGAGCAGTACTTC
CASSKGKSYEQYF
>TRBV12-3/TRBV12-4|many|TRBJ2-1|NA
TGTGCCAGCAGTCGATCCTTGGGTTTGTACAATGAGCAGTTCTTC
CASSRSLGLYNEQFF
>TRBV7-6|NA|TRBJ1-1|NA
TGTGCCAGCAGCCATGGACAGCACACTGAAGCTTTCTTT
CASSHGQHTEAFF
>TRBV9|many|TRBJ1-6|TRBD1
TGTGCCAGCAGCCCCTGGACAGGGGGCAATTCACCCCTCCACTTT
CASSPWTGGNSPLHF
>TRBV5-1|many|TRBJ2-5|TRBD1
TGCGCCAGCAGCTTCGCAGGGGGTGAGACCCAGTACTTC
CASSFAGGETQYF
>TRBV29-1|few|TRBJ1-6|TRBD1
TGCAGCGTTTCTGACAGGGGAGTTAATTCACCCCTCCACTTT
CSVSDRGVNSPLHF
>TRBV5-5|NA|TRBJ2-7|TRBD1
TGTGCCAGCAGCTTGGAAGGTCGGGACAGCTACGAGCAGTACTTC
CASSLEGRDSYEQYF
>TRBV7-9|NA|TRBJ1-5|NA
TGTGCCAGCAGCTCCAGCTTTGGGGATCAGCCCCAGCATTTT
CASSSSFGDQPQHF
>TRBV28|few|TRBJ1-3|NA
TGTGCCAGCAGCCTGGCGGGACTTCTATCTGGAAACACCATATATTTT
CASSLAGLLSGNTIYF
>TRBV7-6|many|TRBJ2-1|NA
TGTGCCAGCAGCTTAGACCGCCCGAGCTCCTACAATGAGCAGTTCTTC
CASSLDRPSSYNEQFF
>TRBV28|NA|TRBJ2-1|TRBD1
TGTGCCAGCAGTTTTTTGGACAGGGTTGCCTACAATGAGCAGTTCTTC
CASSFLDRVAYNEQFF
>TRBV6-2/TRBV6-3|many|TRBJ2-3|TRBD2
TGTGCCAGCAGTTACACCTCCGAACTAGCGGGGAAAGCCACAGATACGCAGTATTTT
CASSYTSELAGKATDTQYF
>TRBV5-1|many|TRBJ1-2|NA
TGCGCCAGCAGCTACCCCGACAGTTTCTATGGCTACACCTTC
CASSYPDSFYGYTF
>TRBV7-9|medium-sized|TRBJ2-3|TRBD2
TGTGCCAGCAGCGCCGGGACTAGTATCACAGATACGCAGTATTTT
CASSAGTSITDTQYF
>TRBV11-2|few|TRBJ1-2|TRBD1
TGTGCCAGCAGCTCGGGACAGCGGGGCTACACCTTC
CASSSGQRGYTF
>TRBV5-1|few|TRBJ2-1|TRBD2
TGCGCCAGCAGCTACTCCCCCGGACTAGCGGGGTGGGATGAGCAGTTCTTC
CASSYSPGLAGWDEQFF
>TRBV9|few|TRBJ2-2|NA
TGTGCCAGCAGCGTAGTCGCCGGGGAGCTGTTTTTT
CASSVVAGELFF
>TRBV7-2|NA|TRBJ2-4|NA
TGTGCCAGCAGCTTGGACCTCCTGCTTGTCAAAAACATTCAGTACTTC
CASSLDLLLVKNIQYF
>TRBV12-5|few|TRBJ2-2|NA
TGTGCTAGTGGTTTGTCAACCGGGGTTAGACTCCCGTTCGGGGAGCTGTTTTTT
CASGLSTGVRLPFGELFF
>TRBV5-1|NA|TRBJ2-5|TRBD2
TGCGCCAGCAGCCAAACCGGAGCGGGGTATGAGACCCAGTACTTC
CASSQTGAGYETQYF
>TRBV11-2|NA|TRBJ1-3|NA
TGTGCCAGCAGCTTAATGGGCTCTGGAAACACCATATATTTT
CASSLMGSGNTIYF
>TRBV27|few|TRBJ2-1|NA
TGTGCCAGCAGTTTAGTACACTACTCCTACAATGAGCAGTTCTTC
CASSLVHYSYNEQFF
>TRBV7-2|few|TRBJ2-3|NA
TGTGCCAGCAGCCTGGACAGTCAGACGCAGTATTTT
CASSLDSQTQYF
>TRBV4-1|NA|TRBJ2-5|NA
TGCGCCAGTAGGATCGTGACGGGACAAGAGACCCAGTACTTC
CASRIVTGQETQYF
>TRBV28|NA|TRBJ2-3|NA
TGTGCCAGCAGTGGGCCGGGAAAGGGGTATTTT
CASSGPGKGYF
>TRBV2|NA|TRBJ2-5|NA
TGTGCCAGCAGTGAAGGACTCCAAGAGACCCAGTACTTC
CASSEGLQETQYF
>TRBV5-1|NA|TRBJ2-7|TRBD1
TGCGCCAGCAGCCCCTGGACAGGGGCCTACGAGCAGTACTTC
CASSPWTGAYEQYF
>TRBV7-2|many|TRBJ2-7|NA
TGTGCCAGCAGCTTAGGGCGCGGCGAGCAGTACTTC
CASSLGRGEQYF
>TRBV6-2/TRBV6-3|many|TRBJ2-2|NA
TGTGCCAGCAGGACACCTAACACCGGGGAGCTGTTTTTT
CASRTPNTGELFF
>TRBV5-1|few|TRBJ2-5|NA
TGCGCCAGCAGATCCGGGACGGAACAAGAGACCCAGTACTTC
CASRSGTEQETQYF
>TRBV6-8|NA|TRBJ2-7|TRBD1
TGTGCCAGCAGTTTGGGTCGACAGGGAATTAAGTACGAGCAGTACTTC
CASSLGRQGIKYEQYF
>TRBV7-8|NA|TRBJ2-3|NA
TGTGCCAGCAGCCCCGCTCACCCAGATACGCAGTATTTT
CASSPAHPDTQYF
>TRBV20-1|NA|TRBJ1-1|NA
TGCAGTGCTAGTGAGCCACTGGTTGGGAACACTGAAGCTTTCTTT
CSASEPLVGNTEAFF
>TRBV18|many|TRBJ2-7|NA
TGTGCCAGCTCACCCCCGGGGGAGCAGTACTTC
CASSPPGEQYF
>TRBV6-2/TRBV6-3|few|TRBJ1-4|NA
TGTGCCAGCAGCAGTCCTACCCAGGGGAGTGAAAAACTGTTTTTT
CASSSPTQGSEKLFF
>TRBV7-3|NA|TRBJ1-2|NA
TGTGCCAGCAGCCCCGGGGGAGGCTATGGCTACACCTTC
CASSPGGGYGYTF
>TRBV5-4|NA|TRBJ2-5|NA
TGTGCCAGCAGCTTGGCCAAAAAAGAGACCCAGTACTTC
CASSLAKKETQYF
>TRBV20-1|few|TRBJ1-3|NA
TGCAGTGCTAGAGATCCAGGGATGGGAAACACCATATATTTT
CSARDPGMGNTIYF
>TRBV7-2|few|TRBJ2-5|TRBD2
TGTGCCAGCAGCCGCAGTAGCGGGGAGCAAGAGACCCAGTACTTC
CASSRSSGEQETQYF
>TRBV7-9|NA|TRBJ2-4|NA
TGTGCCAGCAGCTTAGCGCTCGGTCAAACTCGGGGCTTTAGCTACATTCAGTACTTC
CASSLALGQTRGFSYIQYF
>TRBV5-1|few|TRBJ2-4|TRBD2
TGCGCCAGCAGCTTACGGACTAGCGGGGGGCAAGGGGGCATTCAGTACTTC
CASSLRTSGGQGGIQYF
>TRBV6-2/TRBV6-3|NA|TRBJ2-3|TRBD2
TGTGCCAGCAGTCGCGGGGGGGCCGCAGATACGCAGTATTTT
CASSRGGAADTQYF
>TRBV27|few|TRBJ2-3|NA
TGTGCCAGCAGTTTTCCGGGACTGGATACGCAGTATTTT
CASSFPGLDTQYF
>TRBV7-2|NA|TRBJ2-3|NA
TGTGCCAGCAGCCTTAGCGGTGGGAATACGCAGTATTTT
CASSLSGGNTQYF
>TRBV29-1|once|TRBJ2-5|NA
TGCAGCGTTGCGAGGGCTCGGGAGACCGAGTACTTC
CSVARARETEYF